The sequence of this TCR beta chain was determined in a study of T cells after somatic rescue of genetic block. CDR1 is SGHDT, CDR2 YYEEEE, per germline. V trimming: 2 bases; J trimming: 4 bases; junction bases outside the gene matches: 9. The CDR3 runs to 17 residues. Sequenced by immunoSEQ multiplex PCR; TCRdb stores in-frame clones only, minus some. Of 9,500 to 15,000 clones listed, roughly 73% are singletons. The genes are TRBV5-6 and TRBJ2-3; 11 bases map to TRBD2. The TCR comes from a boy aged 10-17 years. Material for sequencing was peripheral blood mononuclear cells (PBMCs). The CDR3 is CASSLLAGGYRADTQYF. The CDR3 coding sequence is TGTGCCAGCAGCTTATTAGCGGGGGGGTACAGGGCAGATACGCAGTATTTT.